This T cell receptor beta chain was observed in a study of graft-versus-host responses after intestinal transplantation. CDR1 LGHNT and CDR2 FRNRAP come from the germline V gene. Trimming took off 2 bases at V and 5 bases at J, with 3 bases between the two ends. This CDR3 is 11 amino acids long. Assay: immunoSEQ multiplex PCR; the TCRdb copy retains only in-frame clones and omits some. The table lists approximately 54,000 clones, 75% to 95% of them singletons, with approximately 5.1% in the top ten. The receptor was isolated from a human patient who received an intestinal transplant, so some T cells may come from the graft donor. The sequencing used PBMCs, collected about 93 weeks after intestinal transplant. The chain combines TRBV12-5 with TRBJ1-2; D unclear. The CDR3 region has the DNA TGTGCTAGTGGTTTGTCATATGGCTACACCTTC. It yields the protein CASGLSYGYTF.